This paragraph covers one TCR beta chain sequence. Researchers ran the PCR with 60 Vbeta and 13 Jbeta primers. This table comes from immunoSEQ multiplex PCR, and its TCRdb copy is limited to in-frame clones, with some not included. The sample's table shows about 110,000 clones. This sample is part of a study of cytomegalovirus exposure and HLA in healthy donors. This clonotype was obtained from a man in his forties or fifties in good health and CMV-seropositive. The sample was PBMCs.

The CDR3 reads CASSLVQGGGNTIYF. CDR3 in DNA: TGTGCCAGCAGCTTAGTTCAGGGGGGAGGAAACACCATATATTTT. The chain links TRBV7-2 to TRBJ1-3; 7 positions agree with TRBD1. With V trimmed by 1 base and J by 4 bases, 4 bases remained unmatched. The CDR3 sequence is 15 residues long. Per germline, CDR1 SGHTA and CDR2 FQGNSA.